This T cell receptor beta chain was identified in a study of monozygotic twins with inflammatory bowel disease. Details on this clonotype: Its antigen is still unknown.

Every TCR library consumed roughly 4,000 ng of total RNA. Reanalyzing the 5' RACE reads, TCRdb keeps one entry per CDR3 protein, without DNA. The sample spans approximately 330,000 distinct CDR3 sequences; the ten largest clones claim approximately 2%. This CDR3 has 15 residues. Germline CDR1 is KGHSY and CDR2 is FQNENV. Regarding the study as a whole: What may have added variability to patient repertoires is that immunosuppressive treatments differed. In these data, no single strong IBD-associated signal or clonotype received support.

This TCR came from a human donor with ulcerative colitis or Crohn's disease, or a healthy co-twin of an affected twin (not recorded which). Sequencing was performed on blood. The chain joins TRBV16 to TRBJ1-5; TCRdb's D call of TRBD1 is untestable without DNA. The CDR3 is CASSQFGTSNQPQHF.